A selection of T cell receptor beta chains follows, all from one sample in a study of cytomegalovirus exposure and HLA in healthy donors. The table came from immunoSEQ multiplex PCR; TCRdb's copy has only in-frame clones and leaves some out. The sample contains 100,000 to 150,000 clones, around 83% of which appear only once. The sample comprised PBMCs. These TCRs come from a woman aged 18-29 years in good health and CMV-seropositive. CDR3s include the opening cysteine and the closing phenylalanine or tryptophan. D genes are given only for firm matches. Size is omitted from some rows. Given values are once, few, many or a class for expanded clones.

j_call: TRBJ2-5
d_call: TRBD1
clone_size: NA
v_call: TRBV6-5
cdr3_aa: CASSRTGGSQEAQYF
cdr3_nt: TGTGCCAGCAGCCGGACAGGGGGGTCCCAAGAGGCCCAGTACTTC

j_call: TRBJ1-1
d_call: NA
clone_size: NA
v_call: TRBV28
cdr3_aa: CASSYAVVQGLNTEAFF
cdr3_nt: TGTGCCAGCAGTTATGCCGTCGTGCAGGGGTTAAACACTGAAGCTTTCTTT

j_call: TRBJ2-7
d_call: NA
clone_size: NA
v_call: TRBV25-1
cdr3_aa: CASSAPMAGEQYF
cdr3_nt: TGTGCCAGCAGTGCCCCTATGGCGGGGGAGCAGTACTTC

j_call: TRBJ2-6
d_call: NA
clone_size: NA
v_call: TRBV28
cdr3_aa: CASSGWGAGANVLTF
cdr3_nt: TGTGCCAGCAGTGGTTGGGGGGCTGGGGCCAACGTCCTGACTTTC

j_call: TRBJ1-5
d_call: NA
clone_size: NA
v_call: TRBV18
cdr3_aa: CASSTGNSQPQHF
cdr3_nt: TGTGCCAGCTCCACAGGGAACTCTCAGCCCCAGCATTTT

j_call: TRBJ2-7
d_call: TRBD2
clone_size: NA
v_call: TRBV7-2
cdr3_aa: CASSPRGLAGRNEQYF
cdr3_nt: TGTGCCAGCAGTCCAAGGGGACTAGCGGGGCGAAACGAGCAGTACTTC

j_call: TRBJ2-7
d_call: NA
clone_size: NA
v_call: TRBV5-1
cdr3_aa: CASSLGGSGNFYEQYF
cdr3_nt: TGCGCCAGCAGCTTAGGTGGGTCAGGGAATTTCTACGAGCAGTACTTC

j_call: TRBJ1-1
d_call: NA
clone_size: NA
v_call: TRBV11-2
cdr3_aa: CASSEDRTNTEAFF
cdr3_nt: TGTGCCAGCAGCGAAGACAGGACGAACACTGAAGCTTTCTTT

j_call: TRBJ2-3
d_call: TRBD1
clone_size: NA
v_call: TRBV12-5
cdr3_aa: CASGVGQNTDTQYF
cdr3_nt: TGTGCTAGTGGTGTGGGACAGAATACAGATACGCAGTATTTT

j_call: TRBJ2-7
d_call: TRBD1
clone_size: NA
v_call: TRBV7-9
cdr3_aa: CASNHYRDRVYEQYF
cdr3_nt: TGTGCCAGCAACCACTATCGGGACAGGGTCTACGAGCAGTACTTC

j_call: TRBJ2-3
d_call: NA
clone_size: NA
v_call: TRBV29-1
cdr3_aa: CSDATPSTDTQYF
cdr3_nt: TGCAGCGACGCGACACCTAGCACAGATACGCAGTATTTT

j_call: TRBJ2-5
d_call: NA
clone_size: NA
v_call: TRBV28
cdr3_aa: CASRGSGQETQYF
cdr3_nt: TGTGCCAGCAGGGGAAGCGGGCAAGAGACCCAGTACTTC

j_call: TRBJ1-2
d_call: NA
clone_size: NA
v_call: TRBV5-1
cdr3_aa: CASSLVGARGYTF
cdr3_nt: TGCGCCAGCAGCTTGGTTGGGGCGCGAGGCTACACCTTC

j_call: TRBJ2-3
d_call: TRBD1
clone_size: few
v_call: TRBV6-5
cdr3_aa: CASSEGQETDTQYF
cdr3_nt: TGTGCCAGCAGTGAAGGACAGGAAACAGATACGCAGTATTTT

j_call: TRBJ2-7
d_call: TRBD2
clone_size: NA
v_call: TRBV27
cdr3_aa: CASRGLADNYEQYF
cdr3_nt: TGTGCCAGCAGAGGTCTAGCGGACAACTACGAGCAGTACTTC

j_call: TRBJ2-7
d_call: TRBD2
clone_size: once
v_call: TRBV7-6
cdr3_aa: CASSSGTSGDLEQYF
cdr3_nt: TGTGCCAGCAGCTCCGGGACTAGCGGGGACTTGGAGCAGTACTTC

j_call: TRBJ1-1
d_call: TRBD1
clone_size: few
v_call: TRBV6-6
cdr3_aa: CASRDGQGLTEAFF
cdr3_nt: TGTGCCAGCAGGGATGGACAGGGGCTTACTGAAGCTTTCTTT

j_call: TRBJ2-1
d_call: TRBD2
clone_size: NA
v_call: TRBV28
cdr3_aa: CATYSGASGGNEQFF
cdr3_nt: TGTGCTACCTACTCTGGGGCTAGCGGGGGAAATGAGCAGTTCTTC

j_call: TRBJ1-4
d_call: NA
clone_size: NA
v_call: TRBV5-6
cdr3_aa: CASSLDRANEKLFF
cdr3_nt: TGTGCCAGCAGCTTGGACAGGGCTAATGAAAAACTGTTTTTT

j_call: TRBJ1-3
d_call: TRBD1
clone_size: NA
v_call: TRBV6-5
cdr3_aa: CASSRGLGNTIYF
cdr3_nt: TGTGCCAGCAGTAGGGGGCTTGGAAACACCATATATTTT

j_call: TRBJ2-2
d_call: TRBD2
clone_size: NA
v_call: TRBV6-5
cdr3_aa: CASAGGGVNTGELFF
cdr3_nt: TGTGCCAGCGCTGGCGGGGGGGTAAACACCGGGGAGCTGTTTTTT

j_call: TRBJ2-7
d_call: TRBD1
clone_size: few
v_call: TRBV27
cdr3_aa: CASSVGTGGYEQYF
cdr3_nt: TGTGCCAGCAGCGTAGGGACAGGGGGGTACGAGCAGTACTTC

j_call: TRBJ1-4
d_call: TRBD1
clone_size: NA
v_call: TRBV6-1
cdr3_aa: CASTRTGEEKLFF
cdr3_nt: TGTGCCAGCACCCGGACAGGGGAAGAAAAACTGTTTTTT

j_call: TRBJ2-7
d_call: TRBD1
clone_size: NA
v_call: TRBV27
cdr3_aa: CASGRQGSTDYEQYF
cdr3_nt: TGTGCCAGCGGTCGACAGGGCTCAACGGATTACGAGCAGTACTTC

j_call: TRBJ2-4
d_call: TRBD1
clone_size: few
v_call: TRBV19
cdr3_aa: CACRQGYIQYF
cdr3_nt: TGTGCCTGTCGACAGGGTTACATTCAGTACTTC

j_call: TRBJ1-3
d_call: TRBD1
clone_size: NA
v_call: TRBV10-3
cdr3_aa: CAISKGQGARGNTIYF
cdr3_nt: TGTGCCATCAGTAAAGGACAGGGGGCGCGGGGAAACACCATATATTTT

j_call: TRBJ2-7
d_call: TRBD2
clone_size: NA
v_call: TRBV9
cdr3_aa: CASSPSGGSSYEQYF
cdr3_nt: TGTGCCAGCAGCCCTAGCGGGGGGAGCTCCTACGAGCAGTACTTC

j_call: TRBJ2-2
d_call: TRBD1
clone_size: NA
v_call: TRBV5-1
cdr3_aa: CASSPDRAAAGELFF
cdr3_nt: TGCGCCAGCAGCCCGGACAGGGCGGCAGCCGGGGAGCTGTTTTTT

j_call: TRBJ2-7
d_call: TRBD1
clone_size: NA
v_call: TRBV19
cdr3_aa: CASTSTGGYEQYF
cdr3_nt: TGTGCCAGTACGTCGACAGGGGGCTACGAGCAGTACTTC

j_call: TRBJ2-1
d_call: NA
clone_size: NA
v_call: TRBV15
cdr3_aa: CATSSGVSDEQFF
cdr3_nt: TGTGCCACCAGCAGCGGGGTATCCGATGAGCAGTTCTTC

j_call: TRBJ1-5
d_call: TRBD1
clone_size: NA
v_call: TRBV28
cdr3_aa: CASSSTGFQPQHF
cdr3_nt: TGTGCCAGCAGTTCGACAGGGTTTCAGCCCCAGCATTTT

j_call: TRBJ1-6
d_call: TRBD1
clone_size: NA
v_call: TRBV13
cdr3_aa: CASSSATDRVDNSPLHF
cdr3_nt: TGTGCCAGCAGCTCCGCTACTGACAGGGTTGACAATTCACCCCTCCACTTT

j_call: TRBJ2-7
d_call: TRBD1
clone_size: once
v_call: TRBV5-4
cdr3_aa: CASRTGVDREEQYF
cdr3_nt: TGTGCCAGCAGGACCGGAGTGGACAGGGAAGAGCAGTACTTC

j_call: TRBJ2-5
d_call: TRBD2
clone_size: NA
v_call: TRBV6-1
cdr3_aa: CASRGLAEETQYF
cdr3_nt: TGTGCCAGCAGAGGGCTAGCGGAAGAGACCCAGTACTTC

j_call: TRBJ1-3
d_call: NA
clone_size: NA
v_call: TRBV30
cdr3_aa: CAWSQNKGARNTIYF
cdr3_nt: TGTGCCTGGAGTCAAAATAAAGGGGCCCGCAACACCATATATTTT

j_call: TRBJ2-2
d_call: TRBD1
clone_size: NA
v_call: TRBV18
cdr3_aa: CASSPRDRGDTGELFF
cdr3_nt: TGTGCCAGCTCACCCCGGGACAGGGGAGACACCGGGGAGCTGTTTTTT

j_call: TRBJ1-5
d_call: NA
clone_size: NA
v_call: TRBV27
cdr3_aa: CASSVYQAGNQPQHF
cdr3_nt: TGTGCCAGCAGTGTATACCAGGCGGGGAATCAGCCCCAGCATTTT

j_call: TRBJ2-1
d_call: TRBD2
clone_size: NA
v_call: TRBV11-3
cdr3_aa: CASSFRGTSGHNEQFF
cdr3_nt: TGTGCCAGCAGCTTCCGCGGGACTAGCGGCCACAATGAGCAGTTCTTC

j_call: TRBJ2-7
d_call: NA
clone_size: NA
v_call: TRBV19
cdr3_aa: CASSPDRNSYEQYF
cdr3_nt: TGTGCCAGTAGCCCAGACAGGAACTCCTACGAGCAGTACTTC

j_call: TRBJ2-1
d_call: NA
clone_size: NA
v_call: TRBV7-9
cdr3_aa: CASSLLEGRNEQFF
cdr3_nt: TGTGCCAGCAGCTTACTAGAAGGTCGCAATGAGCAGTTCTTC

j_call: TRBJ2-3
d_call: TRBD2
clone_size: NA
v_call: TRBV6-5
cdr3_aa: CASSPGTTSTDTQYF
cdr3_nt: TGTGCCAGCAGTCCGGGGACTACCAGCACAGATACGCAGTATTTT